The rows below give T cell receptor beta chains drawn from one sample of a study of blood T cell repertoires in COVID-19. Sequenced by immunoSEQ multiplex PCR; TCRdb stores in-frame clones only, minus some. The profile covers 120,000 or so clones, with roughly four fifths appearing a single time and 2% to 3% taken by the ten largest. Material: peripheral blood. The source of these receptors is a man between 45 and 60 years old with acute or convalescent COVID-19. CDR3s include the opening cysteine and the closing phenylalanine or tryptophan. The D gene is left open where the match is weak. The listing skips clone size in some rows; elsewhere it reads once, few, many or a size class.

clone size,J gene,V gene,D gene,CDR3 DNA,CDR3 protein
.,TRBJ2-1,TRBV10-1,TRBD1,TGCGCCAGCAGTGAGTGGACAGGGGGCTTTGGAAATGAGCAGTTCTTC,CASSEWTGGFGNEQFF
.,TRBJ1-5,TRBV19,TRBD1,TGTGCCAGTAGTGGCTGGACAGGGGGCAATCAGCCCCAGCATTTT,CASSGWTGGNQPQHF
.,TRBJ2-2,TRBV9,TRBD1,TGTGCCAGCAGACGGGGACAGGGGGCAAACACCGGGGAGCTGTTTTTT,CASRRGQGANTGELFF
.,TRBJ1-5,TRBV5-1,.,TGCGCCAGCAGCCTGGGGGGGGGCGACCAGCCCCAGCATTTT,CASSLGGGDQPQHF
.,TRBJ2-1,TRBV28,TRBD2,TGTGCCACCGAGGCTGGGACTAGCGGGAGAAGATCCTACAATGAGCAGTTCTTC,CATEAGTSGRRSYNEQFF
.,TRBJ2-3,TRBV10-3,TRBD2,TGTGCCATCAGTGAGTCGACTAGCGGGAGTGGAGATACGCAGTATTTT,CAISESTSGSGDTQYF
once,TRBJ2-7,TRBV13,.,TGTGCCAGCAGCTTAGGCCAGGGGAGCGAGCAGTACTTC,CASSLGQGSEQYF
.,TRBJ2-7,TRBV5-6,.,TGTGCCAGCAGCTTGAGTAGCTACGAGCAGTACTTC,CASSLSSYEQYF
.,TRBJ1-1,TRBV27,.,TGTGCCAGCACCTCAGTCACTGAAGCTTTCTTT,CASTSVTEAFF
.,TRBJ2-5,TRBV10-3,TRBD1,TGTGCCATCAGCGACAGGGGAGAGACCCAGTACTTC,CAISDRGETQYF
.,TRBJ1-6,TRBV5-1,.,TGCGCCAGCAGCTTGGGCACTAGGGATTCACCCCTCCACTTT,CASSLGTRDSPLHF
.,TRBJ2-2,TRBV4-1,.,TGCGCCAGCACTCCTAACACCGGGGAGCTGTTTTTT,CASTPNTGELFF
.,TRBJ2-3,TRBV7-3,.,TGTGCCAGCAGCCGGGTCCACACAGATACGCAGTATTTT,CASSRVHTDTQYF
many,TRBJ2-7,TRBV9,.,TGTGCCAGCAGCGTAGGGCTAGCTCCCTACGAGCAGTACTTC,CASSVGLAPYEQYF
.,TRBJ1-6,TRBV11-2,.,TGTGCCAGCAGCTCCTACCCCGACAGCAATAATTCACCCCTCCACTTT,CASSSYPDSNNSPLHF
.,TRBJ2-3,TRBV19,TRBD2,TGTGCCAGTAGTGAAAGACTAGCGGGTAGCACAGATACGCAGTATTTT,CASSERLAGSTDTQYF
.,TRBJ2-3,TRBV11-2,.,TGTGCCAGCAGCCTCACTCCTCTAATAGATACGCAGTATTTT,CASSLTPLIDTQYF
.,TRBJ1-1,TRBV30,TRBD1,TGTGCCTGGAGTGTTCTGAGAGCGGGACAGGAGAACACTGAAGCTTTCTTT,CAWSVLRAGQENTEAFF
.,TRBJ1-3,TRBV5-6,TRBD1,TGTGCCAGCAGTTGGACAGGGTTATCTGGAAACACCATATATTTT,CASSWTGLSGNTIYF
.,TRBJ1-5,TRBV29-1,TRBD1,TGCAGCGTAGCGACAGGGGGCAGCGATCAGCCCCAGCATTTT,CSVATGGSDQPQHF
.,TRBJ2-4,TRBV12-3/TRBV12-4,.,TGTGCCAGCAGTTTCGGCGGCAAAAACATTCAGTACTTC,CASSFGGKNIQYF
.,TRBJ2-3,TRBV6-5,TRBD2,TGTGCCAGCAGATTGGGACTAACGAATACGCAGTATTTT,CASRLGLTNTQYF
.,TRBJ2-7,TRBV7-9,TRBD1,TGTGCCAGCAACTCCGGGACAGGGGCCCTCGAGCAGTACTTC,CASNSGTGALEQYF
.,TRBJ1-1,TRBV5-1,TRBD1,TGCGCCAGCAGCCCTCCGACAGGGACGAACACTGAAGCTTTCTTT,CASSPPTGTNTEAFF
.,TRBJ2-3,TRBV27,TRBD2,TGTGCCAGCAGCCAAACCTCCGGGACTACTAAAACGCAGTATTTT,CASSQTSGTTKTQYF
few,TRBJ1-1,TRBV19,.,TGTGCCAGTAGTATCGCAGGGTGGAACACTGAAGCTTTCTTT,CASSIAGWNTEAFF
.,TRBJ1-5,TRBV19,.,TGTGCCAGTAGTCCAGGACAGCGTAGCAATCAGCCCCAGCATTTT,CASSPGQRSNQPQHF
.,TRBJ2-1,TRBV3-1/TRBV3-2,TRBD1,TGTGCCAGCAGCCAAGATGGCACAGGGGGCGCGTTGGGGCAGCAGTTCTTC,CASSQDGTGGALGQQFF
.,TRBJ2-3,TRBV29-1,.,TGCAGCGTTGAGCTACTGGACAGCTACACAGATACGCAGTATTTT,CSVELLDSYTDTQYF
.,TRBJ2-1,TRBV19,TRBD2,TGTGCCAGTATGAGTGTAAGCGGGAGGTCCTACAATGAGCAGTTCTTC,CASMSVSGRSYNEQFF
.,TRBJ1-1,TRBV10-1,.,TGCGCCAGCAGTGACGGGGGGCTCAGCGGCACTGAAGCTTTCTTT,CASSDGGLSGTEAFF
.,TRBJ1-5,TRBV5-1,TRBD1,TGCGCCAGCAGCTGGGGACAGGGAAGCAATCAGCCCCAGCATTTT,CASSWGQGSNQPQHF
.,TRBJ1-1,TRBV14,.,TGTGCCAGCAGCCAAGAACACCGGAACACTGAAGCTTTCTTT,CASSQEHRNTEAFF
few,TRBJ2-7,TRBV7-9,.,TGTGCCAGCAGCTTAGACACATCCTACGAGCAGTACTTC,CASSLDTSYEQYF
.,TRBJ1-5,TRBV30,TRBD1,TGTGCCTGGAGCGGACAGGGATATAGCAATCAGCCCCAGCATTTT,CAWSGQGYSNQPQHF
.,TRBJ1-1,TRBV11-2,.,TGTGCCAGCAGCTTAGAACAAGGGGTTGAAGCTTTCTTT,CASSLEQGVEAFF
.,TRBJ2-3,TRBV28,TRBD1,TGTGCCAGCAGCCTCCCGGACAGGGGACCAGATACGCAGTATTTT,CASSLPDRGPDTQYF
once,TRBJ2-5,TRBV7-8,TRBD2,TGTGCCAGCAGCCTCGGACTAGCGGGAGGGCCTTTACAAGAGACCCAGTACTTC,CASSLGLAGGPLQETQYF
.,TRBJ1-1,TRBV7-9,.,TGTGCCAGCAGCTTAGTTGGGACTGTAAAGAAGAAGAACACTGAAGCTTTCTTT,CASSLVGTVKKKNTEAFF
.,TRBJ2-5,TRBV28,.,TGTGTCAGCAGTTTATATGGTGAATCGGGAGATGGGGAGACCCAGTACTTC,CVSSLYGESGDGETQYF
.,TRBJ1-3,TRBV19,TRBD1,TGTGCCAGTGGGACAGGCTTCTCTGGAAACACCATATATTTT,CASGTGFSGNTIYF
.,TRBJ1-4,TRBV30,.,TGTGCCACGAGAGAGGGTTTCAATGAAAAACTGTTTTTT,CATREGFNEKLFF
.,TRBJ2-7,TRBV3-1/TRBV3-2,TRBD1,TGTGCCAGCAGCCAAGAAGGGACAGGGGACGAGCAGTACTTC,CASSQEGTGDEQYF
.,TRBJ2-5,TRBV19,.,TGTGCCAGTAGTGTGGGGGAGGCCCCGCAAGAGACCCAGTACTTC,CASSVGEAPQETQYF
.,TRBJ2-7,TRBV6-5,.,TGTGCCAGCAACGGGGGTGGGGGGGCAGAGCAGTACTTC,CASNGGGGAEQYF
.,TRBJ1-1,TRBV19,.,TGTGCCAGTCTAGTGGCGGATGAAGCTTTCTTT,CASLVADEAFF
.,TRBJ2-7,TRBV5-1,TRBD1,TGCGCCAGCAGCCTAGGACAGGAGTCCTACGAGCAGTACTTC,CASSLGQESYEQYF
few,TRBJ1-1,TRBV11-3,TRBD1,TGTGCCAGCAGCTTGGACAGGGTCACTGAAGCTTTCTTT,CASSLDRVTEAFF
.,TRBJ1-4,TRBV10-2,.,TGCGCCAGCAGTGAGTCGCTGTGGACAGCAACAACTAATGAAAAACTGTTTTTT,CASSESLWTATTNEKLFF
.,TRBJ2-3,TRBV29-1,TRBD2,TGCAGCCACAGACTAGCGGGAGGAGTGAGCGGTACGCAGTATTTT,CSHRLAGGVSGTQYF
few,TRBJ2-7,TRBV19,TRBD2,TGTGCCAGTAGAGTAGCGGGGGGTACCTACGAGCAGTACTTC,CASRVAGGTYEQYF
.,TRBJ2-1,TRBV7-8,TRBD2,TGTGCCAGCAGCTGGGGACTAGCGGGAGGACGCTACAATGAGCAGTTCTTC,CASSWGLAGGRYNEQFF
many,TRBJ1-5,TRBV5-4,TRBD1,TGTGCCAGCCATTTTAAACGGGGGACAGGGGTACGGAATCAGCCCCAGCATTTT,CASHFKRGTGVRNQPQHF
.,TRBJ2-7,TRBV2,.,TGTGCCAGCAGTCCCCAGTACGAGCAGTACTTC,CASSPQYEQYF
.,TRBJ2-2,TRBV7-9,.,TGTGCCAGCAGCCTCGTGATAGCGAACACCGGGGAGCTGTTTTTT,CASSLVIANTGELFF
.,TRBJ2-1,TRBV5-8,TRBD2,TGTGCCAGCAGCGTTGGAGTCCAGCGGGGCTACAATGAGCAGTTCTTC,CASSVGVQRGYNEQFF
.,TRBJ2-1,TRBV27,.,TGTGCCAGCAGCACCGGACCCGGACTCCTATACAATGAGCAGTTCTTC,CASSTGPGLLYNEQFF
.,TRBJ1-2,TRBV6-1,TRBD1,TGTGCCAGCAGTGAAATAGGACAGGGGGCTGTTGGCTACACCTTC,CASSEIGQGAVGYTF
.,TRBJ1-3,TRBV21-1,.,TGTGCCAGCAATCAGGGACAGGGGGCTGGAAACACCATATATTTT,CASNQGQGAGNTIYF